This TCR beta chain stems from a study of T cells expressing NK-cell markers. At the level of the study: Each TCR beta repertoire originated in sorted T cells that were CD3+CD56+NKG2C+, CD3+CD56+NKG2C- or CD3+CD56-NKG2C+.

The CDR3 totals 16 residues. Germline V gene sequence: CDR1 DFQATT, CDR2 SNEGSKA (reference sequence). From its re-call of the 5' RACE reads, TCRdb lists each CDR3 protein once, without DNA. With roughly 180,000 distinct CDR3 sequences in the sample, the ten largest clones hold 15% to 20%. The source is a woman aged 18 to 75 in good health. The V gene is TRBV20-1, the J gene TRBJ2-4. Specimen: blood T cells: a sorted CD56 or NKG2C T cell subset, CD4+ or CD8+ T cells, or bulk PBMC T cells (not recorded which). CDR3 protein: CSAREVLRLAKNIQYF.